What follows are 21 T cell receptor beta chains derived from one specimen sequenced in a study of blood T cell repertoires in COVID-19. Profiling relied on immunoSEQ multiplex PCR, and the TCRdb table lists in-frame clones only, not all of them. The table records roughly 50,000 clones, over 70% of them present only once. Material for sequencing was peripheral blood. These receptors were taken from a man aged 65 to 85 with acute or convalescent COVID-19.

A single count supports this clone. V gene TRBV30 combines with J gene TRBJ2-5; possible D gene TRBD1, 5 bases. Trimming left V 3 bases short and J 5 bases short, with 7 bases between. This CDR3 comprises 11 residues. The germline gives CDR1 GTSNPN, CDR2 SVGIG (reference sequence). The chain's CDR3 is CAWSKGETQYF. CDR3 nucleotides: TGTGCCTGGAGCAAGGGGGAGACCCAGTACTTC. Drawing the rest from reference TRBV30 and TRBJ2-5, the complete variable domain is SQTIHQWPATLVQPVGSPLSLECTVEGTSNPNLYWYRQAAGRGLQLLFYSVGIGQISSEVPQNLSASRPQDRQFILSSKKLLLSDSGFYLCAWSKGETQYFGPGTRLLVL.

The chain recombines TRBV4-2 with TRBJ1-2, with 8 nucleotides matching TRBD1. Germline-derived CDR1 and CDR2 are LGHNA and YNFKEQ. The J segment lost 4 bases and the V segment lost 3 bases, leaving 1 base of the junction unmatched. This CDR3 is 13 amino acids long. Written as DNA, the CDR3 is TGTGCCAGCAGCCAGGACAGGGTCTATGGCTACACCTTC. Protein product: CASSQDRVYGYTF.

The chain's CDR3 is CAWSPIGQGNAFNSPLHF. The CDR3 DNA sequence: TGTGCCTGGAGCCCAATTGGACAGGGAAATGCATTTAATTCACCCCTCCACTTT. This chain joins TRBV30 and TRBJ1-6; TRBD1 aligns across 8 bases. The length of the CDR3 is 18 residues. The germline gives CDR1 GTSNPN, CDR2 SVGIG (reference sequence). After removal of 3 bases from V and 6 bases from J, the junction contained 16 bases not matched to a gene.

The chain is built from TRBV19 and TRBJ1-5; TRBD1 agrees at 9 bases. This CDR3 has 16 amino acids. CDR1 and CDR2 from the germline V gene are LNHDA and SQIVND (reference sequence). Trimming at V came to 4 bases and at J to 2 bases, leaving 6 bases not matched to a gene. CDR3 residues: CASSTDRTGGNQPQHF. The CDR3 bases are TGTGCCAGTAGTACCGACCGGACAGGGGGCAATCAGCCCCAGCATTTT.

The DNA of the CDR3 is TGTGCCAGCTCAACAGGGACAGGGGCTGATTCACCCCTCCACTTT. It specifies CASSTGTGADSPLHF. The genes are TRBV18 and TRBJ1-6; 10 nucleotides line up with TRBD1. Trimming cost V 5 bases and J 8 bases; bases outside gene matches: 6. The CDR3 is made up of 15 amino acids. CDR1 and CDR2 (germline): KGHSH, LQKENI.

This clone was counted once. This sequence joins TRBV7-9 and TRBJ1-2; 9 bases line up with TRBD1. Germline loops: CDR1 SEHNR, CDR2 FQNEAQ (reference sequence). V shed 5 bases and J 8 bases; nucleotides not matched to a gene: 6. This CDR3 is 13 amino acids long. The CDR3 bases are TGTGCCAGCAGCAGGGACAGGGTGGGCGGCTACACCTTC. This codes for CASSRDRVGGYTF.

The V and J genes are TRBV10-3 and TRBJ1-6, with 8 nucleotides matching TRBD1. V lost 2 bases and J lost 8; bases outside the gene matches: 2. The CDR3 runs to 14 residues. Germline lookup yields CDR1 ENHRY and CDR2 SYGVKD. CDR3 coding DNA: TGTGCCATCAGTGAGGGACAGGGTGATTCACCCCTCCACTTT. Protein: CAISEGQGDSPLHF.

The rearrangement links TRBV7-2 to TRBJ2-1; TRBD1 is a possible D gene (5 bases). The germline CDR1 and CDR2 sequences are SGHTA and FQGNSA. CDR3 length equals 15 residues. The germline V and J ends were trimmed by 1 base and 8 bases, with 15 bases remaining between them. DNA of the CDR3: TGTGCCAGCAGCTTAGGGTCAGCCCAGGGCTATGAGCAGTTCTTC. It yields the protein CASSLGSAQGYEQFF.

The V and J genes are TRBV4-2 and TRBJ2-3, with TRBD2 matching over 7 bases. CDR1 and CDR2 from the germline V gene are LGHNA and YNFKEQ. The CDR3 extends over 17 amino acids. The ends lost 1 base at V and 2 bases at J; junction bases unmatched: 9. CDR3 sequence reads: CASSQAEAGRLTDTQYF. The CDR3 nucleotides read TGTGCCAGCAGCCAAGCCGAAGCGGGACGACTCACAGATACGCAGTATTTT.

The chain uses TRBV10-3 and TRBJ2-1; tentatively, D is TRBD2 (5 bases). Germline CDR1 reads ENHRY; CDR2 reads SYGVKD. Deletions cut 6 bases from V and 0 bases from J, with 15 bases between. This CDR3 has 16 residues. This CDR3 reads CAIRGGAESSYNEQFF. The CDR3 coding sequence is TGTGCCATCAGGGGCGGAGCGGAGAGCTCCTACAATGAGCAGTTCTTC.

The CDR3: CASSALDGRGNTGELFF. The CDR3 DNA is TGTGCCAGCTCGGCTCTCGACGGCAGGGGAAACACCGGGGAGCTGTTTTTT. V and J are TRBV18 and TRBJ2-2; weak D call: TRBD1 (6 bases). This CDR3 is 17 amino acids long. V lost 6 bases to trimming and J lost 2 bases, with 19 bases between them. Germline CDR1 is KGHSH and CDR2 is LQKENI.

The chain combines TRBV28 with TRBJ1-1; TRBD1 matches 8 bases. CDR3 length: 15 amino acids. CDR1 and CDR2 from the germline V gene are MDHEN and SYDVKM. V was pared by 5 bases and J by 0 bases, with 5 bases of the junction left unmatched. The CDR3 region is CASSTRTGMNTEAFF. DNA for the CDR3: TGTGCCAGCAGTACAAGGACAGGGATGAACACTGAAGCTTTCTTT.

The chain couples TRBV27 to TRBJ1-4; D is perhaps TRBD1 (6 bases). Germline assignment: CDR1 MNHEY and CDR2 SMNVEV (reference sequence). V was clipped by 3 bases and J by 6 bases, with 11 bases between them. The CDR3 contains 14 residues. The CDR3 sequence is CASSLGTSHEKLFF. CDR3 nucleotides: TGTGCCAGCAGTTTGGGGACATCCCATGAAAAACTGTTTTTT.

The rearrangement uses TRBV28 and TRBJ1-5; the match to TRBD1 covers 8 bases. V lost 8 bases to trimming and J lost 9 bases; unmatched junction nucleotides: 9. The CDR3 is made up of 13 amino acids. CDR1 and CDR2 from the germline V gene are MDHEN and SYDVKM. This CDR3 is CASRQGPNWPQHF. In DNA, the CDR3 is TGTGCCAGCCGACAGGGGCCTAATTGGCCCCAGCATTTT.

The sample holds one count of this clone. The CDR3 loop reads CASSYSDRVAYGYTF. The CDR3 nucleotides are TGTGCCAGCAGTTACTCGGACAGGGTGGCCTATGGCTACACCTTC. The chain is built from TRBV6-2 or TRBV6-3 and TRBJ1-2; 8 bases fit TRBD1. V lost 0 bases, J lost 4 bases, and 4 bases stayed unmatched. The length of the CDR3 is 15 residues. Germline CDR1 is MNHEY and CDR2 is SVGEGT.

This sequence joins TRBV25-1 and TRBJ1-6, with 9 bases matching TRBD1. The CDR3 has 15 residues. Germline V gene data show CDR1 as MGHDK and CDR2 as SYGVNS. The V segment lost 2 bases and the J segment 10 bases; nucleotides outside the gene matches: 6. The CDR3 DNA reads as TGTGCCAGCAGTGAAAGACGGGACAGGGTCTCACCCCTCCACTTT. It specifies CASSERRDRVSPLHF.

The rearrangement joins TRBV6-6 to TRBJ2-7; D unresolved. The germline gives CDR1 MNHNY, CDR2 SVGAGI (reference sequence). The CDR3 length is 12 residues. The V end lost 6 bases, the J end lost 3 bases, and 9 bases lay between the germline ends. CDR3 in amino acids: CASSSTLYEQYF. The CDR3 bases are TGTGCCAGCAGCTCGACTCTCTACGAGCAGTACTTC.

This CDR3 is CATSEAKGRQGPGYGYTF. The CDR3 region has the DNA TGTGCCACCAGTGAGGCAAAAGGGCGACAGGGCCCGGGCTATGGCTACACCTTC. The chain uses TRBV24-1 and TRBJ1-2; 7 nucleotides line up with TRBD1. V lost 4 bases and J lost 4; bases outside the gene matches: 17. The CDR3 runs to 18 residues. Germline assignment: CDR1 KGHDR and CDR2 SFDVKD.

V usage is TRBV27 and J usage is TRBJ1-2; D might be TRBD1 (5 bases). The CDR3 length is 13 residues. Trimming left V 0 bases short and J 5 bases short, with 7 bases between. Germline loops: CDR1 MNHEY, CDR2 SMNVEV (reference sequence). CDR3 in amino acids: CASSLSRAYGYTF. The CDR3 nucleotides are TGTGCCAGCAGTTTATCCAGGGCTTATGGCTACACCTTC.

CDR3: CASSRVGQPQHF. In nucleotides, the CDR3 is TGTGCCAGCAGCCGCGTCGGGCAGCCCCAGCATTTT. This chain links TRBV7-9 with TRBJ1-5; D is undetermined. Germline V gene sequence: CDR1 SEHNR, CDR2 FQNEAQ (reference sequence). V shed 5 bases and J shed 7 bases, with 9 bases lying between them. This CDR3 has 12 residues.

This clone was detected once. This chain connects TRBV19 to TRBJ2-5; TRBD2 agrees at 9 bases. Germline CDR1 reads LNHDA; CDR2 reads SQIVND (reference sequence). V was clipped by 5 bases and J by 5 bases; unmatched bases: 9. The CDR3 is 15 amino acids. CDR3 nucleotide sequence: TGTGCCAGTAGTGCCGCGGGAGGGTCAGAGGAGACCCAGTACTTC. Protein sequence: CASSAAGGSEETQYF.